This T cell receptor (beta chain) emerged from a study of STAT5B mutations in CD4+ large granular lymphocyte leukemia. Study-level background: Among healthy controls, a particular HLA allele went with more CDR3 'QG' motifs.

Study-wide results and limits: 8/27 top patient clones versus 2/35 control clones were TRBV06-family. Patient CD4-sorted repertoires looked more clonal than healthy CD4+ repertoires, even without putative leukemic clones. Higher CD4+ than CD8+ T-LGLL clonality might reflect small sample size.

CDR3 length: 12 amino acids. The germline CDR1 and CDR2 sequences are PRHDT and FYEKMQ (reference sequence). Deletions cut 5 bases from V and 14 bases from J, with 13 bases between. Sequencing was performed with immunoSEQ multiplex PCR; in TCRdb, only in-frame clones are kept and a portion is missing. The data contain roughly 34,000 clones, about 80% of them singletons. Remarks on this clone: Its target is not known.

The receptor was isolated from a human donor in good health. The chain is built from TRBV13 and TRBJ1-6; a possible D gene is TRBD1 (6 bases). The sample taken for sequencing was CD4+ T cells from blood buffy coats. The CDR3 reads CASSQSDRSLHF. CDR3 DNA sequence: TGTGCCAGCAGCCAGTCAGACAGGTCCCTCCACTTT.